The 31 T cell receptor beta chains below were found in one sample sequenced in a study of STAT5B mutations in CD4+ large granular lymphocyte leukemia. Profiling relied on immunoSEQ multiplex PCR, and the TCRdb table lists in-frame clones only, not all of them. Counted here are fewer than 35,000 clones, 71% occurring once; the ten biggest clones make up about 0.45%. The specimen sequenced was CD4+ T cells from blood buffy coats. Receptors originate from a human donor in good health.

V and J are TRBV6-1 and TRBJ2-1; possibly TRBD2 for D (6 bases). The CDR3 is 14 amino acids. Germline lookup yields CDR1 MNHNS and CDR2 SASEGT. The V end was cut by 3 bases, the J end by 3 bases, with 9 bases between. The DNA for the CDR3 is TGTGCCAGCAGTGACCTAGCGAACTACAATGAGCAGTTCTTC. Its protein is CASSDLANYNEQFF.

The V and J genes are TRBV19 and TRBJ1-2; D is possibly TRBD1 (5 bases). The germline V gene encodes CDR1 LNHDA and CDR2 SQIVND (reference sequence). This CDR3 has 17 residues. Trimming pared 6 bases from V and 1 base from J, leaving 21 bases between. As DNA, the CDR3 is TGTGCCAGTAGGCTTGGGGCCGCTAATATGATTAACTATGGCTACACCTTC. It specifies CASRLGAANMINYGYTF.

The count of this clone is one. V usage is TRBV18 and J usage is TRBJ1-3; the D is unclear. The V end lost 3 bases, the J end lost 4 bases, and 10 bases lay between the germline ends. Germline CDR1 is KGHSH and CDR2 is LQKENI. CDR3 length equals 14 residues. The chain's CDR3 is CASSPADRGNTIYF. CDR3 DNA sequence: TGTGCCAGCTCACCCGCGGACCGCGGAAACACCATATATTTT.

The V gene is TRBV5-4, the J gene TRBJ2-5, with TRBD2 identical over 11 bases. The CDR3 spans 17 residues. Germline CDR1 is SGHNT and CDR2 is YYREEE (reference sequence). Trimming cost V 8 bases and J 5 bases; bases outside gene matches: 17. CDR3 amino acids: CASSRGGSGGAFETQYF. The CDR3 nucleotides read TGTGCCAGTAGCCGTGGGGGTAGCGGGGGGGCTTTTGAGACCCAGTACTTC.

The chain carries TRBV28 and TRBJ1-5, with D perhaps matching TRBD1 (5 bases). Germline CDR1 is MDHEN and CDR2 is SYDVKM. CDR3 size: 15 residues. Trimming took 2 bases from V and 1 from J, leaving 9 bases between them. CDR3 sequence (DNA): TGTGCCAGCAGTTTAGGGGGTCTCAGCAATCAGCCCCAGCATTTT. The encoded protein is CASSLGGLSNQPQHF.

The rearrangement links TRBV28 to TRBJ1-2, with unresolved D. V was trimmed by 6 bases and J by 2 bases, leaving 16 bases between them. There are 15 residues in the CDR3. From germline, CDR1 is MDHEN and CDR2 SYDVKM. The CDR3: CASRPQRGGNYGYTF. The CDR3 coding sequence is TGTGCCAGCAGACCACAAAGAGGAGGGAACTATGGCTACACCTTC.

V usage is TRBV18 and J usage is TRBJ2-7; D not resolved. Trimming removed 2 bases at V and 7 bases at J, with 12 bases between. The CDR3 sequence is 13 residues long. Looked up from germline, CDR1 is KGHSH and CDR2 is LQKENI. Written as DNA, the CDR3 is TGTGCCAGCTCACCAAACCAACAATCTGAGCAGTACTTC. Encoded protein: CASSPNQQSEQYF.

This clone has only a few counts. J is TRBJ2-2 and V is TRBV5-5; maybe TRBD1 (5 bases). CDR1 SGHKS and CDR2 YYEKEE come from the germline V gene (reference sequence). Trimming pared 0 bases from V and 6 bases from J, leaving 15 bases between. The CDR3 is 16 residues long. This CDR3 is CASSLAQGRVAGELFF. CDR3 coding DNA: TGTGCCAGCAGCTTGGCCCAGGGAAGAGTCGCCGGGGAGCTGTTTTTT.

The genes are TRBV29-1 and TRBJ2-7, with 7 nucleotides matching TRBD1. V shed 7 bases, J shed 2 bases, and the junction held 2 bases outside the gene matches. Germline CDR1 is SQVTM and CDR2 is ANQGSEA. The CDR3 totals 11 residues. The CDR3 DNA is TGCAGCGCGGGGACAGCCTACGAGCAGTACTTC. It yields the protein CSAGTAYEQYF.

This clone was recorded a few times. The gene calls are TRBV6-5 and TRBJ2-7; no clear D gene. The CDR3 is 13 residues long. CDR1 is MNHEY and CDR2 is SVGAGI in the germline V gene. Trimming cost V 7 bases and J 2 bases, with 12 bases left between them. CDR3 nucleotides: TGTGCCAGCACCCGGCTGTCGCCCTACGAGCAGTACTTC. Translation: CASTRLSPYEQYF.

This clone occurred a few times. The rearrangement links TRBV10-3 to TRBJ2-1, with D perhaps matching TRBD1 or TRBD2 (5 bases each). Germline V gene data show CDR1 as ENHRY and CDR2 as SYGVKD. The V gene lost 3 bases and the J gene lost 6 bases, with 21 bases spanning the gap. The CDR3 loop spans 17 amino acids. As DNA, the CDR3 is TGTGCCATCAGTGACCCCTCCGGGACGGCCTCGCGCAATGAGCAGTTCTTC. Its protein is CAISDPSGTASRNEQFF.

CDR3 region: CAISPLGVAGELFF. The CDR3, as DNA: TGTGCCATCAGTCCCCTGGGGGTCGCCGGGGAGCTGTTTTTT. This chain links TRBV10-3 with TRBJ2-2, with D possibly being TRBD1 or TRBD2 (5 bases each). The length of the CDR3 is 14 residues. Germline V gene sequence: CDR1 ENHRY, CDR2 SYGVKD. V shed 5 bases and J shed 6 bases, with 13 bases lying between them.

DNA for the CDR3: TGTGCCAGCAGTCTTCGGAGGGAAGATACGCAGTATTTT. Amino acids: CASSLRREDTQYF. V is TRBV2 and J is TRBJ2-3, with D possibly TRBD2 on 6 matching bases. The CDR3 has 13 residues. The germline gives CDR1 SNHLY, CDR2 FYNNEI. The ends were cut back, 5 bases at V and 5 bases at J, with 11 bases in the middle.

This clone has a single count. J is TRBJ2-1 and V is TRBV19; D is unclear. The ends were cut back, 6 bases at V and 3 bases at J, with 12 bases in the middle. The CDR3 is 14 residues long. Germline assignment: CDR1 LNHDA and CDR2 SQIVND (reference sequence). The CDR3 is CASRASLYYNEQFF. The CDR3 nucleotides are TGTGCCAGTAGGGCCAGTCTTTACTACAATGAGCAGTTCTTC. Full variable domain (missing parts from reference TRBV19 and TRBJ2-1): DGGITQSPKYLFRKEGQNVTLSCEQNLNHDAMYWYRQDPGQGLRLIYYSQIVNDFQKGDIAEGYSVSREKKESFPLTVTSAQKNPTAFYLCASRASLYYNEQFFGPGTRLTVL.

The gene calls are TRBV6-1 and TRBJ2-2; TRBD1 aligns across 8 bases. Germline trimming cut 4 bases from V and 4 bases from J; bases unmatched to any gene: 8. This CDR3 spans 16 amino acids. In germline, CDR1 is MNHNS, CDR2 SASEGT. The chain's CDR3 is CASSGLDRVSTGELFF. CDR3 DNA sequence: TGTGCCAGCAGTGGTTTGGACAGGGTGAGCACCGGGGAGCTGTTTTTT.

The genes are TRBV5-6 and TRBJ2-3, with TRBD2 identical over 7 bases. The CDR3 covers 14 residues. CDR1 and CDR2 (germline): SGHDT, YYEEEE. J was trimmed by 0 bases and V by 4 bases; bases with no gene match: 2. CDR3 protein: CASSRSGSTDTQYF. The CDR3 bases are TGTGCCAGCAGCCGTAGCGGGAGCACAGATACGCAGTATTTT.

V gene TRBV5-4 combines with J gene TRBJ1-1; 7 bases agree with TRBD1. The CDR3 length is 15 residues. From germline, CDR1 is SGHNT and CDR2 YYREEE (reference sequence). J gave up 4 bases and V 4 bases, and 10 bases lay outside the gene matches. The chain's CDR3 is CASSLPTGKGTEAFF. CDR3 nucleotide sequence: TGTGCCAGCAGCCTACCGACAGGGAAGGGCACTGAAGCTTTCTTT.

V usage is TRBV2 and J usage is TRBJ1-4; possibly TRBD1 for D (5 bases). Trimming stripped 8 bases from V and 6 bases from J, with 16 bases between. Germline lookup yields CDR1 SNHLY and CDR2 FYNNEI. This CDR3 is 14 amino acids long. CDR3 coding DNA: TGTGCCAGCGGGCAGACGGGGGGTTATGAAAAACTGTTTTTT. It is translated as CASGQTGGYEKLFF.

The genes are TRBV1 and TRBJ1-2. TRBV1 is given as a pseudogene. This CDR3 is 19 amino acids long. CDR3 residues: CTSSQDRRSSFQKTHGYTF. DNA for the CDR3: TGCACCAGCAGCCAAGATCGACGGTCCTCGTTCCAAAAGACCCATGGCTACACCTTC.

This chain connects TRBV11-2 to TRBJ2-1, with D uncertain. The CDR3 length is 15 residues. Germline V gives CDR1 SGHAT, CDR2 FQNNGV. V was shortened by 1 base and J by 1 base, with 8 bases between the two germline ends. CDR3 sequence: CASSLVGGSYNEQFF. In nucleotides, the CDR3 is TGTGCCAGCAGCTTAGTAGGCGGTTCCTACAATGAGCAGTTCTTC. Filled out from reference TRBV11-2 and TRBJ2-1, the complete variable domain reads EAGVAQSPRYKIIEKRQSVAFWCNPISGHATLYWYQQILGQGPKLLIQFQNNGVVDDSQLPKDRFSAERLKGVDSTLKIQPAKLEDSAVYLCASSLVGGSYNEQFFGPGTRLTVL.

V usage is TRBV6-5 and J usage is TRBJ1-2; D perhaps matches TRBD1 (5 bases). Germline V CDR1 and CDR2: MNHEY, SVGAGI. The length of the CDR3 is 13 residues. V was cut by 6 bases and J by 4 bases, with 12 bases left in between. CDR3 amino acids: CASREPGGYGYTF. Written as DNA, the CDR3 is TGTGCCAGCAGGGAGCCTGGGGGCTATGGCTACACCTTC.

The chain uses TRBV7-9 and TRBJ1-4; 10 bases align to TRBD1. The CDR3 covers 17 residues. CDR1 SEHNR and CDR2 FQNEAQ come from the germline V gene (reference sequence). With V trimmed by 4 bases and J by 2 bases, 7 bases remained unmatched. CDR3 protein: CASSSWTGGRTNEKLFF. CDR3 nucleotide sequence: TGTGCCAGCAGCTCATGGACAGGGGGAAGGACTAATGAAAAACTGTTTTTT.

This clone was picked up a small number of times. This CDR3 is CASSLGIREETQYF. DNA for the CDR3: TGTGCCAGCAGCTTAGGAATCCGGGAAGAGACCCAGTACTTC. The chain employs TRBV7-9 and TRBJ2-5, with D uncertain. The germline V and J ends were trimmed by 1 base and 3 bases, with 9 bases remaining between them. Germline V CDR1 and CDR2: SEHNR, FQNEAQ (reference sequence). The CDR3 is 14 amino acids.

The chain links TRBV10-2 to TRBJ2-3, with 10 positions matching TRBD2. Unmatched junction bases numbered 4, after V lost 3 bases and J lost 1 base. Germline lookup yields CDR1 WSHSY and CDR2 SAAADI. The CDR3 contains 16 residues. CDR3 protein: CASSDSTSGGTDTQYF. CDR3 nucleotides: TGCGCCAGCAGTGATTCCACTAGCGGGGGCACAGATACGCAGTATTTT.

The chain couples TRBV2 to TRBJ1-2; 9 nucleotides match TRBD1. J gave up 0 bases and V 4 bases, and 6 bases lay outside the gene matches. Germline loops: CDR1 SNHLY, CDR2 FYNNEI. This CDR3 is built from 16 residues. The CDR3 is CASSVRDRAPNYGYTF. In DNA form, the CDR3 reads TGTGCCAGCAGTGTTAGGGACAGGGCCCCTAACTATGGCTACACCTTC.

The J gene is TRBJ2-5, the V gene TRBV7-3; D gene ambiguous. Germline CDR1 is SGHTA and CDR2 is FQGTGA. The CDR3 is 15 residues long. V lost 2 bases and J 6 bases, leaving 16 bases between the germline ends. Here the CDR3 reads CASSLAHGGSKTQYF. Written as DNA, the CDR3 is TGTGCCAGCAGCTTAGCGCACGGTGGTTCGAAGACCCAGTACTTC.

The chain combines TRBV4-1 with TRBJ2-3, with 10 bases matching TRBD1. The trim removed 5 bases at V and 0 bases at J, leaving 8 bases unmatched. This CDR3 comprises 17 residues. Germline values: CDR1 MGHRA, CDR2 YSYEKL. The CDR3 protein is CASSFRTGGISTDTQYF. In DNA form, the CDR3 reads TGCGCCAGCAGCTTTCGGACAGGGGGAATTAGCACAGATACGCAGTATTTT.

This clone was seen only a few times. The chain employs TRBV30 and TRBJ2-1; D is undetermined. Germline V gene sequence: CDR1 GTSNPN, CDR2 SVGIG (reference sequence). The CDR3 has 11 amino acids. Trimming took off 5 bases at V and 5 bases at J, with 7 bases between the two ends. CDR3 sequence: CAWSRNNEQFF. The CDR3, as DNA: TGTGCCTGGTCCCGTAACAATGAGCAGTTCTTC.

The J gene is TRBJ1-5, the V gene TRBV10-3, with 7 bases fitting TRBD1. Trimming cost V 5 bases and J 3 bases; bases outside gene matches: 7. CDR1 and CDR2 (germline): ENHRY, SYGVKD. CDR3 length: 15 residues. DNA of the CDR3: TGTGCCATCAGTACGCAGGGGGGAAACAATCAGCCCCAGCATTTT. Protein product: CAISTQGGNNQPQHF.

A few counts support this clone. J is TRBJ1-2 and V is TRBV6-5; 8 positions match TRBD1. Losses at the gene ends were 2 bases for V and 8 bases for J; bases not matched to a gene: 7. The CDR3 is 14 residues long. Germline loops: CDR1 MNHEY, CDR2 SVGAGI. CDR3 amino acids: CASSYGQGARGYTF. The CDR3 DNA sequence: TGTGCCAGCAGTTACGGGCAGGGGGCTCGCGGCTACACCTTC.

V gene TRBV14 combines with J gene TRBJ1-3; possibly TRBD1 for D (5 bases). The CDR3 spans 17 residues. Germline V gives CDR1 SGHDN, CDR2 FVKESK. The germline V and J ends were trimmed by 4 bases and 0 bases, with 16 bases remaining between them. CDR3 sequence: CASSPPRGALSGNTIYF. The CDR3 bases are TGTGCCAGCAGCCCCCCTAGAGGGGCCCTCTCTGGAAACACCATATATTTT.